The clone carrying this T cell receptor (beta chain) occurred once. Its antigen remains unknown. The data were taken from a study of cytomegalovirus exposure and HLA in healthy donors. Overall study findings and caveats: TCR beta chains numbering more than 150 were designated cytomegalovirus-associated.

PCR primers comprised 60 Vbeta and 13 Jbeta primers. Sequencing was performed with immunoSEQ multiplex PCR; in TCRdb, only in-frame clones are kept and a portion is missing. The table lists over 250,000 clones, roughly two thirds of them singletons. V was pared by 6 bases and J by 5 bases, with 6 bases of the junction left unmatched. The germline V gene encodes CDR1 LNHDA and CDR2 SQIVND (reference sequence). The CDR3 consists of 13 residues. Sequencing input: PBMCs. This chain links TRBV19 with TRBJ2-5; 7 bases agree with TRBD2. This receptor was taken from a female donor in good health and CMV-seronegative. The CDR3 nucleotides are TGTGCCAGTAGAGGGAGGGCCGGGGAGACCCAGTACTTC. Translation gives CASRGRAGETQYF. Variable domain in full (rest from reference TRBV19 and TRBJ2-5): DGGITQSPKYLFRKEGQNVTLSCEQNLNHDAMYWYRQDPGQGLRLIYYSQIVNDFQKGDIAEGYSVSREKKESFPLTVTSAQKNPTAFYLCASRGRAGETQYFGPGTRLLVL.